This T cell receptor beta chain came from a study of blood T cell repertoires in COVID-19. Study summary: Material from acute and convalescent COVID-19 was sourced from the United States, Italy and Spain.

Source study methods: Nucleated cell counts were estimated from reference gene primer amplification. Clones were read by immunoSEQ multiplex PCR, and TCRdb kept only the in-frame ones, dropping some. That table gives V, J and clone size, and the DNA gave D and trimming. Of 400,000 to 500,000 clones detected, more than 75% appear once; the ten largest clones hold about 2%. This CDR3 region has 13 residues. Per the germline V gene, CDR1 is SQVTM and CDR2 is ANQGSEA. Trimming at V came to 3 bases and at J to 5 bases, leaving 1 base not matched to a gene. Cohorts were assigned according to the clinical history that participants reported.

The V gene is TRBV29-1, the J gene TRBJ1-4, with 9 bases identical to TRBD1. The sequencing input was PBMCs or T cells enriched from blood (not recorded which). The clonotype was recovered from a woman aged 40 to 50 who had recovered from COVID-19. In nucleotides, the CDR3 is TGCAGCGTTGAGGGGACAGGGAATGAAAAACTGTTTTTT. This translates into CSVEGTGNEKLFF.